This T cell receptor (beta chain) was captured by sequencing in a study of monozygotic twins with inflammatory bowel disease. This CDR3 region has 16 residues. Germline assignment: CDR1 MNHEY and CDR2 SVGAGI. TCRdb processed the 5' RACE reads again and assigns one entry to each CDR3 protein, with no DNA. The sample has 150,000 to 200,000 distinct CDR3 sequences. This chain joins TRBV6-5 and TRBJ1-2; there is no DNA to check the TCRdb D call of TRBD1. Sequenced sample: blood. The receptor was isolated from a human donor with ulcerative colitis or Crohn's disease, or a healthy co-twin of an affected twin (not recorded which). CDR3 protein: CASSYRETGWNYGYTF.